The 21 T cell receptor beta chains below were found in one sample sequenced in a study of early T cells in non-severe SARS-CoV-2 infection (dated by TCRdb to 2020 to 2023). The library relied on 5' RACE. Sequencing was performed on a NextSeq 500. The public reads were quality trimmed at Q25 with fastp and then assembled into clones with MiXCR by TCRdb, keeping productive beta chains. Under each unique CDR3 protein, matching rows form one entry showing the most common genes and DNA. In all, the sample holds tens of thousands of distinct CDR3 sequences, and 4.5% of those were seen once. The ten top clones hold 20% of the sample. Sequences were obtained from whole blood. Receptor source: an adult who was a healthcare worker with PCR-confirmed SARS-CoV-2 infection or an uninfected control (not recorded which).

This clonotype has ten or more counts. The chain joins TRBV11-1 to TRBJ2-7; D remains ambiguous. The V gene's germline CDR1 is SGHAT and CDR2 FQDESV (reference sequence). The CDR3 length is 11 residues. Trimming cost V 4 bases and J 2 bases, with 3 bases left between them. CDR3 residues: CASSSPYEQYF. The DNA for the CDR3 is TGTGCCAGCAGCTCTCCCTACGAGCAGTACTTC.

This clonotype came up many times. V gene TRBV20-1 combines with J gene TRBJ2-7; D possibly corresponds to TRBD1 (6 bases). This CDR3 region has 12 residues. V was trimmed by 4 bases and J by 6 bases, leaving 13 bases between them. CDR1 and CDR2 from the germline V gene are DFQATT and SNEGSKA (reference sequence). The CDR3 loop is CSATTGIAEQYF. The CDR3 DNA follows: TGCAGTGCTACCACAGGGATAGCCGAGCAGTACTTC.

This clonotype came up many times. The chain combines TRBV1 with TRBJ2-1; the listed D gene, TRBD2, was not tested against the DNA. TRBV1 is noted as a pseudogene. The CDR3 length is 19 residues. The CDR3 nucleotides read TGCACCAGCAGCCGACAAACCATACTAGAGCGGGGAGGCTACAATGAGCAGTTCTTC. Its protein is CTSSRQTILERGGYNEQFF.

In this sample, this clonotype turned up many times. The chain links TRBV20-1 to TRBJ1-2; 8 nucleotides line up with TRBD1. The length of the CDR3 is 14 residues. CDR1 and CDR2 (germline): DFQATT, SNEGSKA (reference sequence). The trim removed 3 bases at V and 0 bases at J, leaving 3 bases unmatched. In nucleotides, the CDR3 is TGCAGTGCTAGTGGACAGGGATCTAACTATGGCTACACCTTC. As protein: CSASGQGSNYGYTF.

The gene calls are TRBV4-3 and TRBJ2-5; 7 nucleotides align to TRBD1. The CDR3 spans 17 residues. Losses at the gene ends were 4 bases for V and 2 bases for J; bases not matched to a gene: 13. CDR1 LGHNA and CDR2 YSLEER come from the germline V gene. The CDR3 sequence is CASSRETGWVRQETQYF. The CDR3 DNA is TGCGCCAGCAGCCGAGAGACAGGGTGGGTGCGTCAAGAGACCCAGTACTTC.

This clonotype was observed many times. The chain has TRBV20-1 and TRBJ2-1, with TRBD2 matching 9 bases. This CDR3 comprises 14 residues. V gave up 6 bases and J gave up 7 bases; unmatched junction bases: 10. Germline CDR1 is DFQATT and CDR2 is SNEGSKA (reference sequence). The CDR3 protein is CSAPNSGRGNEQFF. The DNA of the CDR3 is TGCAGTGCGCCAAATAGCGGGAGAGGAAATGAGCAGTTCTTC.

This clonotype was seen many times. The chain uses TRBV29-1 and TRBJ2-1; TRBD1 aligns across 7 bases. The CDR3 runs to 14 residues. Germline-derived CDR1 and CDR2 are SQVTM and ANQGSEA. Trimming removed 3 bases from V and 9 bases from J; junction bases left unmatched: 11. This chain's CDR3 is CSVEETGYIGEQFF. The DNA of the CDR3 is TGCAGCGTTGAGGAGACAGGGTATATAGGTGAGCAGTTCTTC.

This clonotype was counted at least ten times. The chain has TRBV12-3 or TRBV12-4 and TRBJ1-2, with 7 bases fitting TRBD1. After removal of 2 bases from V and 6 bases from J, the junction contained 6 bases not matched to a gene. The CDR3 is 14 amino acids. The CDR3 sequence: CASSLTGTGDGYTF. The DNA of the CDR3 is TGTGCCAGCAGTTTAACGGGAACAGGGGATGGCTACACCTTC.

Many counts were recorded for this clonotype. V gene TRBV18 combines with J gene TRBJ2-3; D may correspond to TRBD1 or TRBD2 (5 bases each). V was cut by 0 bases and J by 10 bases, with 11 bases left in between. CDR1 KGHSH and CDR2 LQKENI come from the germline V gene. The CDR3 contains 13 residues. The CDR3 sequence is CASSPPMRGAQYF. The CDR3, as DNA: TGTGCCAGCTCACCACCGATGAGGGGAGCGCAGTATTTT.

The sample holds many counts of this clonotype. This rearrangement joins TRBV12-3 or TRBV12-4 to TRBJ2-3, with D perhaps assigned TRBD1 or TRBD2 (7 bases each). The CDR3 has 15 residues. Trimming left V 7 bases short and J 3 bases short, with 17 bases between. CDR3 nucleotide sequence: TGTGCCAGCACCCCTGCGGGGGACAGTACAGATACGCAGTATTTT. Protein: CASTPAGDSTDTQYF.

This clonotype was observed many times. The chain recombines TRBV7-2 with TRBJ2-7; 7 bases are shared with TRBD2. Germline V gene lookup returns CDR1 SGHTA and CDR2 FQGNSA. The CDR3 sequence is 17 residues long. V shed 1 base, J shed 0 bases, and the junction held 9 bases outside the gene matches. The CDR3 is CASSLVGQRGASYEQYF. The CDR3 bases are TGTGCCAGCAGCTTAGTTGGGCAGCGGGGAGCCTCCTACGAGCAGTACTTC.

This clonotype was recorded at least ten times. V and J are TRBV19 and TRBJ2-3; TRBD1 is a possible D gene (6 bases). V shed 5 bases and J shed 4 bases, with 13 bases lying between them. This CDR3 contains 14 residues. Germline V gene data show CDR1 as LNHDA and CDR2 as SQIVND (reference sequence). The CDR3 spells CASSRGQPADTQYF. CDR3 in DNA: TGTGCCAGTAGTCGAGGACAGCCCGCAGATACGCAGTATTTT.

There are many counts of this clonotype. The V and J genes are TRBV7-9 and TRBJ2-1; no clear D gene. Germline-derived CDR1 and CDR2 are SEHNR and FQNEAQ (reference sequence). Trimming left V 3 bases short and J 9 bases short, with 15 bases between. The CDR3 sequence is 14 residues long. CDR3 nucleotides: TGTGCCAGCAGCTTCGACTCCATAGTGGCTGAGCAGTTCTTC. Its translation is CASSFDSIVAEQFF.

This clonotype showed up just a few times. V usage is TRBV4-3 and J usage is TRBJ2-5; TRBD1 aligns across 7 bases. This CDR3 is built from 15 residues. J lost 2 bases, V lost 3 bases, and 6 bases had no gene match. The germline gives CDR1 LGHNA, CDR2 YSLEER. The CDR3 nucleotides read TGCGCCAGCAGCCACCGACAGGGATTACAAGAGACCCAGTACTTC. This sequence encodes CASSHRQGLQETQYF.

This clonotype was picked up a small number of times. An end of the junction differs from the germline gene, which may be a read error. CDR3: CASRVGQGSSNEQFF. In DNA, the CDR3 is TGTGCCAGCAGGGTCGGACAGGGGTCCTCCAATGAGCAGTTCTTC. The chain joins TRBV6-2 or TRBV6-3 to TRBJ2-1; 9 bases agree with TRBD1. The CDR3 contains 15 residues. Germline V gene sequence: CDR1 MNHEY, CDR2 SVGEGT.

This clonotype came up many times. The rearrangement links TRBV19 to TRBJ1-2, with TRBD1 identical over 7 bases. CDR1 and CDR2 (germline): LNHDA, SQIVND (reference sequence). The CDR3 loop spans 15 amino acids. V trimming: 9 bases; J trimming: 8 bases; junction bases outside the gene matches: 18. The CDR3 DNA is TGTGCCAGCGCCCCCTCCGGGACAGCTCGGTTCGGCTACACCTTC. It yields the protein CASAPSGTARFGYTF.

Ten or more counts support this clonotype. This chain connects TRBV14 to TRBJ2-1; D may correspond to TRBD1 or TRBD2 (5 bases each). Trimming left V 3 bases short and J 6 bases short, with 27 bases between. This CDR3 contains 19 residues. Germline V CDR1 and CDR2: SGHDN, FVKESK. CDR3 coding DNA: TGTGCCAGCAGCCAGAGGGGCTTGGGGGAAAAAGGTGTTGGCAATGAGCAGTTCTTC. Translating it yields CASSQRGLGEKGVGNEQFF.

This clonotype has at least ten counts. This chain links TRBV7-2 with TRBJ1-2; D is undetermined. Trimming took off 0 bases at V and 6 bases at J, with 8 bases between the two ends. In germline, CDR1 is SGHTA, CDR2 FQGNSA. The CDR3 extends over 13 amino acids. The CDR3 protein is CASSLALVDGYTF. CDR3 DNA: TGTGCCAGCAGCTTAGCCCTCGTCGATGGCTACACCTTC. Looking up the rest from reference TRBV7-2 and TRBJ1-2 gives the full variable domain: GAGVSQSPSNKVTEKGKDVELRCDPISGHTALYWYRQSLGQGLEFLIYFQGNSAPDKSGLPSDRFSAERTGGSVSTLTIQRTQQEDSAVYLCASSLALVDGYTFGSGTRLTVV.

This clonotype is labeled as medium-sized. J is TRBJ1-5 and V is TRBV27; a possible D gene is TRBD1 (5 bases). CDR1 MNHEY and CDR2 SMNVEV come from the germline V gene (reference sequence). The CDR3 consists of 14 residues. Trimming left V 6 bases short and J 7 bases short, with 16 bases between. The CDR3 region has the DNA TGTGCCAGCAGGCGGACGGGGGTGAGCCAGCCCCAGCATTTT. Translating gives CASRRTGVSQPQHF.

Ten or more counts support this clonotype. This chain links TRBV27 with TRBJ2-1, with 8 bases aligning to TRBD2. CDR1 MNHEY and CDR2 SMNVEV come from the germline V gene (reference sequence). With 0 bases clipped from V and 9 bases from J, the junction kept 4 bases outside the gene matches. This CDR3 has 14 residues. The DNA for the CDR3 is TGTGCCAGCAGTTTATCTAGCGGGAAGGTTGAGCAGTTCTTC. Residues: CASSLSSGKVEQFF.

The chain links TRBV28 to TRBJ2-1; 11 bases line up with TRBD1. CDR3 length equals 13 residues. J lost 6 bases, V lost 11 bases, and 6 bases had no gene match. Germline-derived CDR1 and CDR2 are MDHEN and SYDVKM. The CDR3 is CAWSGTGGNEQFF. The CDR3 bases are TGTGCCTGGAGCGGGACAGGGGGCAATGAGCAGTTCTTC.